The TCR beta chain under discussion was sequenced for a study of blood T cell repertoires in COVID-19. Study details: Samples of COVID-19 (acute and convalescent) were obtained from the United States, Italy and Spain. Sample material is recorded as cDNA or gDNA derived from T cells, B-cell-depleted T cells, or PBMCs.

How the authors handled the data: Reference gene primer amplification in the assay estimated nucleated cell counts. Clones were sequenced by immunoSEQ multiplex PCR, and TCRdb holds only the in-frame ones, with some missing. V and J calls and clone size come straight from that table; D and trimming were deduced from the DNA. The sample lists about 310,000 clones; roughly 84% were seen once. The V gene's germline CDR1 is SGHTA and CDR2 FQGTGA. Trimming took 5 bases from V and 5 from J, leaving 15 bases between them. The CDR3 has 14 residues. The source of this sequence is a man in his fifties or sixties with active or convalescent COVID-19. Sequenced sample: peripheral blood. The chain joins TRBV7-3 to TRBJ2-5; tentatively, D is TRBD2 (5 bases). Written as DNA, the CDR3 is TGTGCCAGCAGCCCCGGGTCACCGGGGGAGACCCAGTACTTC. It is translated as CASSPGSPGETQYF.